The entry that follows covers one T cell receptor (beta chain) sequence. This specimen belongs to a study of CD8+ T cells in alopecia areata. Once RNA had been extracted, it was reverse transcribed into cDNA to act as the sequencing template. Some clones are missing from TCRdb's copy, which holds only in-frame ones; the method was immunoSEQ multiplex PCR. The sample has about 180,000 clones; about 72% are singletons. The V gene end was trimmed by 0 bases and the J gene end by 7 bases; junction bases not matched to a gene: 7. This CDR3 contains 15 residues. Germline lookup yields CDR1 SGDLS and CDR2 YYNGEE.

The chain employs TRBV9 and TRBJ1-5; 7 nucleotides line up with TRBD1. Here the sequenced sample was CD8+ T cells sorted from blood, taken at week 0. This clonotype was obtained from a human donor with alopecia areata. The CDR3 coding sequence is TGTGCCAGCAGCGTAGATACAGGGGTCGGACAGCCCCAGCATTTT. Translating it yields CASSVDTGVGQPQHF.